The present TCR beta chain was sequenced within a study of beta chain features in type 1 diabetes. Study-level findings and limits: Moderate but significant shortening of TCRB CDR3s was recorded in all four CD4+ subsets from Type 1 diabetes patients.

TCRB transcripts that were expressed got sequenced, as all of the isolated RNA had been reverse transcribed. TCRdb's copy holds only in-frame clones and misses some; the assay was immunoSEQ multiplex PCR. Among about 700,000 clones, around an eighth were seen once, and the ten largest hold less than 0.025%. To note about this clone: Antigen specificity is unknown.

Per the germline V gene, CDR1 is ENHRY and CDR2 is SYGVKD. The V end was cut by 7 bases, the J end by 2 bases, with 13 bases between. The CDR3 is 14 residues long. The sequence came from a man aged 18 to 30 with type 1 diabetes. The sequenced material came from naive CD4+ T cells from blood. This chain connects TRBV10-3 to TRBJ2-3; D call uncertain. This CDR3 is CAIKERIATDTQYF. DNA for the CDR3: TGTGCCATCAAGGAGAGGATAGCCACAGATACGCAGTATTTT.